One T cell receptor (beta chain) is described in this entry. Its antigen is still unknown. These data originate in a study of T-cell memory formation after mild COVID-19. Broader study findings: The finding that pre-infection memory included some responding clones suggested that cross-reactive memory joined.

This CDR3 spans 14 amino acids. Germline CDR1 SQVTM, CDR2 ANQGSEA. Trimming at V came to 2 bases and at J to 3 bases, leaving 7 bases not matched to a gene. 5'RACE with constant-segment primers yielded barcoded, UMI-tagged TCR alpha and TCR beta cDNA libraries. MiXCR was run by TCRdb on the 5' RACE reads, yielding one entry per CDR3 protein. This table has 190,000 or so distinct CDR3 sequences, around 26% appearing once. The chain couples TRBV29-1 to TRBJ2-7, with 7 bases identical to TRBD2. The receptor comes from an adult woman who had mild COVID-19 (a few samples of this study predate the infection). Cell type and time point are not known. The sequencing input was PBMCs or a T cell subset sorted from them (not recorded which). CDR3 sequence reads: CSVELAGVLYEQYF. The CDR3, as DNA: TGCAGCGTTGAATTGGCGGGAGTCCTCTACGAGCAGTACTTC.